This T cell receptor beta chain was identified during a study of T cell changes during pregnancy in multiple sclerosis. Repertoires were generated with immunoSEQ multiplex PCR, while TCRdb's copy carries only in-frame clones and drops some. The repertoire consists of around 72,000 clones, with roughly nine tenths occurring once and the leading ten covering about 0.75%. Germline V CDR1 and CDR2: LNHNV, YYDKDF (reference sequence). The CDR3 is 14 amino acids. J was trimmed by 4 bases and V by 3 bases; bases with no gene match: 3. V gene TRBV15 combines with J gene TRBJ1-2; 9 nucleotides line up with TRBD1. The TCR sequence derives from a female donor in good health, enrolled as a control in a pregnancy study. The input for sequencing was peripheral blood, taken in the third trimester of pregnancy. The CDR3 sequence is CATSRDRGGYGYTF. The CDR3 DNA reads TGTGCCACCAGCAGGGACAGGGGTGGCTATGGCTACACCTTC.